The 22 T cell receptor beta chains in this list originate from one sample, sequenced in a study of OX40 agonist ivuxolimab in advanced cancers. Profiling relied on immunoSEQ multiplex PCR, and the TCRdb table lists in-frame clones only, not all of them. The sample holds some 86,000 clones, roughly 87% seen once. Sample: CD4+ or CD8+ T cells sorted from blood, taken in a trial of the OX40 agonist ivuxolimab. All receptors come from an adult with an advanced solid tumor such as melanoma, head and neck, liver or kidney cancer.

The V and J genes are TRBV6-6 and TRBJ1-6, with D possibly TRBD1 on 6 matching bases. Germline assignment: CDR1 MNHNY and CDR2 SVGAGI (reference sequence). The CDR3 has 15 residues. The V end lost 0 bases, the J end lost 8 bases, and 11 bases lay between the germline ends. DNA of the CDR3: TGTGCCAGCAGTTACTCGACAGGACAGTATTCACCCCTCCACTTT. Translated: CASSYSTGQYSPLHF.

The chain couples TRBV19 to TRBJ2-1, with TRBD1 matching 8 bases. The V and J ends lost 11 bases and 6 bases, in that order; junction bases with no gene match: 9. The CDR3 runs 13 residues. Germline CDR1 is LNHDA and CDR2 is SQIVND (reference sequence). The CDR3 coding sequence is TGTGCCTCCCAGGCCACAGGGGGCAATGAGCAGTTCTTC. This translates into CASQATGGNEQFF.

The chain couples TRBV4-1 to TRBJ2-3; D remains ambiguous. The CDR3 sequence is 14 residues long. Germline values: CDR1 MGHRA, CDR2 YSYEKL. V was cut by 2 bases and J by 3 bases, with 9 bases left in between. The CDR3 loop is CASSQLVPTDTQYF. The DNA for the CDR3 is TGCGCCAGCAGCCAATTAGTACCGACAGATACGCAGTATTTT.

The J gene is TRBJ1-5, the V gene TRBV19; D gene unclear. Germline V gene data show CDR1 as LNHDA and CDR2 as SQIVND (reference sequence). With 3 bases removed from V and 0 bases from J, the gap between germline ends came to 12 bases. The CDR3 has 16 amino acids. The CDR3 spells CASSIPSKGSNQPQHF. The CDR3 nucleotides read TGTGCCAGTAGTATCCCCAGTAAGGGTAGCAATCAGCCCCAGCATTTT. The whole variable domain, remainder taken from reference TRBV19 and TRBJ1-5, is DGGITQSPKYLFRKEGQNVTLSCEQNLNHDAMYWYRQDPGQGLRLIYYSQIVNDFQKGDIAEGYSVSREKKESFPLTVTSAQKNPTAFYLCASSIPSKGSNQPQHFGDGTRLSIL.

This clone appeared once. CDR3 DNA: TGTGCCAGCTCGTCCCTCCTTTTCCTTAGCTCAGGGGATATATCAACCGAAGAGACCCAGTACTTC. This encodes CASSSLLFLSSGDISTEETQYF. This chain links TRBV2 with TRBJ2-5; tentative D call: TRBD1 (6 bases). Germline assignment: CDR1 SNHLY and CDR2 FYNNEI. There are 22 residues in the CDR3. V lost 8 bases to trimming and J lost 3 bases, with 40 bases between them. The variable domain in full, completed from reference TRBV2 and TRBJ2-5, reads EPEVTQTPSHQVTQMGQEVILRCVPISNHLYFYWYRQILGQKVEFLVSFYNNEISEKSEIFDDQFSVERPDGSNFTLKIRSTKLEDSAMYFCASSSLLFLSSGDISTEETQYFGPGTRLLVL.

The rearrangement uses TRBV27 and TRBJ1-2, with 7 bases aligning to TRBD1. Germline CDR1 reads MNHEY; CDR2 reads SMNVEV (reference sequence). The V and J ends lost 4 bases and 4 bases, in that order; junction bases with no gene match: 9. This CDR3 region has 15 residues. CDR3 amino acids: CASSSGPGQIYGYTF. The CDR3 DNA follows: TGTGCCAGCAGTTCTGGGCCGGGACAGATCTATGGCTACACCTTC.

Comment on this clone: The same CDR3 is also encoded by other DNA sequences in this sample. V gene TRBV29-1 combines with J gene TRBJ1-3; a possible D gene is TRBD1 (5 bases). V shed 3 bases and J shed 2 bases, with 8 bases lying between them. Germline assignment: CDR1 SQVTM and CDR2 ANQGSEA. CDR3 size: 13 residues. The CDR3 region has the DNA TGCAGCGTTGACGGGGGAACTGGAAACACCATATATTTT. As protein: CSVDGGTGNTIYF.

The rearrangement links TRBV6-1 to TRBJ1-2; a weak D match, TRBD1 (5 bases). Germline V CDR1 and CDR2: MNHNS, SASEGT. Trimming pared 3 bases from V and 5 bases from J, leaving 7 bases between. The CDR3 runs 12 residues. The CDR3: CASSEGQYGYTF. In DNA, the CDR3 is TGTGCCAGCAGTGAGGGGCAGTATGGCTACACCTTC.

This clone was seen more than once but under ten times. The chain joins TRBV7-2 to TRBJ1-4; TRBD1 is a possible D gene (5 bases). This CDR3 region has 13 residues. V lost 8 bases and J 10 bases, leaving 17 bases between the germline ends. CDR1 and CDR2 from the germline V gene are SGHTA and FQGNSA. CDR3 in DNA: TGTGCCAGCGGCCCTCAGGGTCTGGGAAAACTGTTTTTT. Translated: CASGPQGLGKLFF. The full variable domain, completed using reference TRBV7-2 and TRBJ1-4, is GAGVSQSPSNKVTEKGKDVELRCDPISGHTALYWYRQSLGQGLEFLIYFQGNSAPDKSGLPSDRFSAERTGGSVSTLTIQRTQQEDSAVYLCASGPQGLGKLFFGSGTQLSVL.

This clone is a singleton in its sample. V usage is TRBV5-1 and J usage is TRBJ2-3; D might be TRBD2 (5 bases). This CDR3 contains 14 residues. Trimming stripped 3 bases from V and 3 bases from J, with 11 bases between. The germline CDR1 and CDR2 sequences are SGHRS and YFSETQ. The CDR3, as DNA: TGCGCCAGCAGCTCACGGGCGGGTACAGATACGCAGTATTTT. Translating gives CASSSRAGTDTQYF.

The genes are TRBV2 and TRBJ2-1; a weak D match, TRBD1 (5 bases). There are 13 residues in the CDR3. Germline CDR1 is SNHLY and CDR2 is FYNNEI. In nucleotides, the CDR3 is TGTGTAAACCTACAGGACATCCACAATGAGCAGTTCTTC. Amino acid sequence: CVNLQDIHNEQFF.

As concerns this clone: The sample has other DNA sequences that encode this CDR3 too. CDR3 bases: TGTGCCAGCAACAAGCAGGTCTCTGGGGCCAACGTCCTGACTTTC. Residues: CASNKQVSGANVLTF. The V gene is TRBV5-8, the J gene TRBJ2-6; D not certain. Germline CDR1 is SGHTS and CDR2 is YDEGEE. This CDR3 has 15 amino acids. The germline V and J ends were trimmed by 6 bases and 0 bases, with 10 bases remaining between them.

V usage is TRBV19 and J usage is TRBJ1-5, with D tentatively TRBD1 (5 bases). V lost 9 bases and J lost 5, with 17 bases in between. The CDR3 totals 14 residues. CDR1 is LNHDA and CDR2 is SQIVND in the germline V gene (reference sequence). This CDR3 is CASQPAWGDQPQHF. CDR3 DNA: TGTGCCAGCCAGCCAGCGTGGGGGGATCAGCCCCAGCATTTT.

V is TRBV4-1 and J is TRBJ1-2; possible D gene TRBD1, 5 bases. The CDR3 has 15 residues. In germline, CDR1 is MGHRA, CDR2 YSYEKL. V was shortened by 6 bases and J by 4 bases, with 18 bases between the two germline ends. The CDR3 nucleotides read TGCGCCAGCAGGTCCATTCGGGAAGGGGCCTATGGCTACACCTTC. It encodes CASRSIREGAYGYTF.

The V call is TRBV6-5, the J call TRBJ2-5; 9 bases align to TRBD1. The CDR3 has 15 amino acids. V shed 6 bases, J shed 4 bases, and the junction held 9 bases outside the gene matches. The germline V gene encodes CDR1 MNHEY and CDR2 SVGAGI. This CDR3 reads CASSTGTGPLETQYF. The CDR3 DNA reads TGTGCCAGCAGCACCGGGACAGGGCCTCTAGAGACCCAGTACTTC.

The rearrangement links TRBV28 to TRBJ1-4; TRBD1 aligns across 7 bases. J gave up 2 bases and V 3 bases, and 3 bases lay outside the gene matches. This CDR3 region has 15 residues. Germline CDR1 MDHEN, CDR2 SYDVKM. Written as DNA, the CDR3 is TGTGCCAGCAGTTTCGAGGGGGCGACTAATGAAAAACTGTTTTTT. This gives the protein CASSFEGATNEKLFF.

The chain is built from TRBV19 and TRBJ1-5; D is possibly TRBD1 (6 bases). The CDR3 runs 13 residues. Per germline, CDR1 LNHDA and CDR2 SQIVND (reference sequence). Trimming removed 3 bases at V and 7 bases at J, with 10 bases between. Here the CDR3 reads CASSIAGEQPQHF. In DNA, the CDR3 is TGTGCCAGTAGTATTGCAGGGGAACAGCCCCAGCATTTT. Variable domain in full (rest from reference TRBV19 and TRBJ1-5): DGGITQSPKYLFRKEGQNVTLSCEQNLNHDAMYWYRQDPGQGLRLIYYSQIVNDFQKGDIAEGYSVSREKKESFPLTVTSAQKNPTAFYLCASSIAGEQPQHFGDGTRLSIL.

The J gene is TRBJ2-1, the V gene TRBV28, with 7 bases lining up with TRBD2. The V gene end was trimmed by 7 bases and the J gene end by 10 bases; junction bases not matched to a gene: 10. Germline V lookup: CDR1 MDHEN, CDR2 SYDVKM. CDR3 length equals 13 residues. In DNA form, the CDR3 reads TGTGCCAGCACCTACGGGGGGAGGTGGGAGCAGTTCTTC. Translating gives CASTYGGRWEQFF.

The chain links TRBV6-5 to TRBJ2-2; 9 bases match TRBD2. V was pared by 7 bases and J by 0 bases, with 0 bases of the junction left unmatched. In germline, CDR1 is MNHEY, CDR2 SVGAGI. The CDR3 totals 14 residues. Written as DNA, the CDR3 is TGTGCCAGCATAGCGGGGGCGAACACCGGGGAGCTGTTTTTT. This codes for CASIAGANTGELFF.

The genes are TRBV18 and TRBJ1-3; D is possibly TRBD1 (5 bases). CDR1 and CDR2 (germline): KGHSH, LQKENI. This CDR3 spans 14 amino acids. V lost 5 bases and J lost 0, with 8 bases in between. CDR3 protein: CASSKDNSGNTIYF. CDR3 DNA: TGTGCCAGCTCAAAGGACAACTCTGGAAACACCATATATTTT.

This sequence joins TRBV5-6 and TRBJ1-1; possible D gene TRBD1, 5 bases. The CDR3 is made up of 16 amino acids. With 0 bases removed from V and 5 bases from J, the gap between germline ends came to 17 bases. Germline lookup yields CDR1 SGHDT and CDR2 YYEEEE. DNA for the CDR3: TGTGCCAGCAGCTTGGGTCAGGGTGCCCCGGTAACTGAAGCTTTCTTT. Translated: CASSLGQGAPVTEAFF.

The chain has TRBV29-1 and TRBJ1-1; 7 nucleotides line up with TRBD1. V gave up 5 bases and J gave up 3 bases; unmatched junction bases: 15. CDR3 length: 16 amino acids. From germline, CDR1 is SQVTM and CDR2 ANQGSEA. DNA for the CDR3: TGCAGCGTTTCCTCCTGGGGCAGGGGGACGGACACTGAAGCTTTCTTT. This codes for CSVSSWGRGTDTEAFF.